A selection of T cell receptor beta chains follows, all from one sample in a study of blood T cell repertoires in COVID-19. Clones were sequenced by immunoSEQ multiplex PCR, and TCRdb holds only the in-frame ones, with some missing. The sample includes more than 120,000 clones, roughly 84% of them seen just once. The specimen was peripheral blood. All receptors derive from a human donor with acute or convalescent COVID-19. The donor label of this sample is uncertain. Each CDR3 is given with its conserved first and last residue. A D gene is named only where the DNA matches it firmly. Clone sizes are given selectively: once, few, many, or a class where the clone is expanded.

few,NA,TRBJ2-2,TRBV18,CASSPQRATGELFF,TGTGCCAGCTCACCACAGCGAGCGACCGGGGAGCTGTTTTTT
NA,TRBD1,TRBJ2-2,TRBV5-1,CASRRGQGTGELFF,TGCGCCAGCAGAAGGGGGCAGGGCACCGGGGAGCTGTTTTTT
NA,NA,TRBJ2-2,TRBV6-9,CASSTRLADTGELFF,TGTGCCAGCAGTACCCGGCTGGCGGACACCGGGGAGCTGTTTTTT
NA,TRBD1,TRBJ2-3,TRBV27,CASLAAGTGMGDTQYF,TGTGCCAGCCTTGCCGCCGGGACAGGGATGGGGGATACGCAGTATTTT
NA,TRBD1,TRBJ1-5,TRBV6-2/TRBV6-3,CASSSAQGAGGQQPQHF,TGTGCCAGCAGTTCTGCCCAAGGGGCAGGGGGCCAGCAGCCCCAGCATTTT
NA,NA,TRBJ2-1,TRBV5-6,CASSSTAGEQFF,TGTGCCAGCAGCTCTACCGCGGGGGAGCAGTTCTTC
NA,TRBD1,TRBJ2-2,TRBV19,CASSRHGQGSNLNTGELFF,TGTGCCAGTAGTAGACATGGACAGGGGTCTAACCTAAACACCGGGGAGCTGTTTTTT
NA,NA,TRBJ1-1,TRBV29-1,CSARGGALNTEAFF,TGCAGCGCCCGGGGGGGGGCCCTGAACACTGAAGCTTTCTTT
NA,NA,TRBJ1-3,TRBV15,CATSRDQGRGGNTIYF,TGTGCCACCAGCAGAGATCAGGGCAGGGGAGGAAACACCATATATTTT
NA,NA,TRBJ1-2,TRBV19,CASSTGRFYGYTF,TGTGCCAGTAGTACAGGGAGGTTCTATGGCTACACCTTC
NA,NA,TRBJ1-2,TRBV6-2/TRBV6-3,CASSLTGFSYGYTF,TGTGCCAGCAGCCTGACAGGTTTTTCCTATGGCTACACCTTC
NA,TRBD1,TRBJ2-5,TRBV7-3,CASSLIGPTGVIQETQYF,TGTGCCAGCAGCTTAATAGGTCCAACAGGGGTGATCCAAGAGACCCAGTACTTC
NA,TRBD1,TRBJ1-4,TRBV4-3,CASSQAGDRGNEKLFF,TGCGCCAGCAGCCAAGCTGGGGACAGGGGGAATGAAAAACTGTTTTTT
once,NA,TRBJ2-2,TRBV6-4,CASRIRGNTGELFF,TGTGCCAGCAGAATCAGGGGGAACACCGGGGAGCTGTTTTTT
NA,NA,TRBJ1-2,TRBV9,CASSVGEGGYGYTF,TGTGCCAGCAGCGTAGGGGAGGGAGGCTATGGCTACACCTTC
NA,NA,TRBJ1-2,TRBV5-1,CASSLLENYGYTF,TGCGCCAGCAGCTTGTTGGAGAACTATGGCTACACCTTC
NA,NA,TRBJ2-6,TRBV4-2,CASSQGGADGANVLTF,TGTGCCAGCAGCCAAGGGGGCGCGGATGGGGCCAACGTCCTGACTTTC
few,NA,TRBJ2-3,TRBV9,CASSSDTFSTDTQYF,TGTGCCAGCAGCTCGGACACTTTTAGCACAGATACGCAGTATTTT
NA,NA,TRBJ2-1,TRBV7-2,CASSHTMNEQFF,TGTGCCAGCAGCCACACTATGAATGAGCAGTTCTTC
NA,TRBD1,TRBJ2-5,TRBV5-1,CASSSGGTGWEETQYF,TGCGCCAGCAGCTCAGGCGGGACAGGCTGGGAAGAGACCCAGTACTTC
NA,NA,TRBJ1-3,TRBV5-1,CASSFLGGASGNTIYF,TGCGCCAGCAGCTTCCTCGGCGGGGCCTCTGGAAACACCATATATTTT
NA,TRBD1,TRBJ1-1,TRBV18,CASSPQGQGNTEAFF,TGTGCCAGCTCACCACAGGGACAGGGGAACACTGAAGCTTTCTTT